This TCR beta chain was captured by sequencing in a study of control samples from healthy donors and cancer patients. This clone was recorded a few times. Method: immunoSEQ multiplex PCR; TCRdb's copy keeps in-frame clones and lacks some. The sample holds 400,000 to 500,000 clones, 75% to 95% seen once. The CDR3 contains 15 residues. The V gene's germline CDR1 is SGHRS and CDR2 YFSETQ. The V and J ends lost 8 bases and 2 bases respectively, with 19 bases between them. The chain employs TRBV5-1 and TRBJ2-5; perhaps D is TRBD1 or TRBD2 (5 bases each). This sequence was found in a man aged 35 to 55 with head and neck cancer. The sequencing sample was made of PBMCs. The CDR3 region has the DNA TGCGCCAGTAAAGCCGGAGGTGGGGGACAAGAGACCCAGTACTTC. Its translation is CASKAGGGGQETQYF.